Each of the 29 T cell receptor beta chains below was sequenced from the same sample in a study of blood T cell repertoires in COVID-19. Assay used: immunoSEQ multiplex PCR; TCRdb lists only in-frame clones, some missing. The data contain 200,000 to 250,000 clones, more than 75% of them singletons. Sequenced sample: PBMCs or T cells enriched from blood (not recorded which). The receptors stem from a man younger than 40 with acute COVID-19.

This chain joins TRBV5-6 and TRBJ1-1, with 7 bases matching TRBD1. J gave up 3 bases and V 4 bases, and 12 bases lay outside the gene matches. Germline CDR1 and CDR2: SGHDT and YYEEEE. The CDR3 runs to 16 residues. CDR3 nucleotide sequence: TGTGCCAGCAGCCCGATACTGCAGGGGGTAGACACTGAAGCTTTCTTT. It yields the protein CASSPILQGVDTEAFF.

The chain recombines TRBV7-2 with TRBJ1-3; no firm D call. The CDR3 sequence is 14 residues long. The V gene lost 3 bases and the J gene lost 7 bases, with 13 bases spanning the gap. The germline V gene has CDR1 SGHTA and CDR2 FQGNSA. CDR3 in DNA: TGTGCCAGCAGCTTTAACCCCAGAGGGAACACCATATATTTT. This encodes CASSFNPRGNTIYF.

The chain carries TRBV15 and TRBJ1-6; TRBD1 agrees at 7 bases. CDR3 length: 13 residues. The V segment lost 5 bases and the J segment 9 bases; nucleotides outside the gene matches: 4. Germline values: CDR1 LNHNV, CDR2 YYDKDF (reference sequence). In DNA form, the CDR3 reads TGTGCCACCAGCCAGACAGGGCTTTCACCCCTCCACTTT. This translates into CATSQTGLSPLHF.

The chain joins TRBV19 to TRBJ1-1; weak D call: TRBD1 (5 bases). The CDR3 is made up of 13 amino acids. In germline, CDR1 is LNHDA, CDR2 SQIVND (reference sequence). V dropped 6 bases and J dropped 0 bases, with 8 bases sitting between them. CDR3 in amino acids: CASSPGLNTEAFF. The CDR3 DNA reads as TGTGCCAGTAGCCCAGGGTTGAACACTGAAGCTTTCTTT.

V gene TRBV6-5 combines with J gene TRBJ2-1, with 8 nucleotides matching TRBD2. From germline, CDR1 is MNHEY and CDR2 SVGAGI. V gave up 8 bases and J gave up 8 bases; unmatched junction bases: 11. CDR3 length: 14 amino acids. The CDR3 loop reads CASSISGAVDEQFF. The CDR3 nucleotides read TGTGCCAGCTCCATTAGCGGGGCCGTGGATGAGCAGTTCTTC.

Written as DNA, the CDR3 is TGTGCCAGCAGCTTCGGGGTCACAGATACGCAGTATTTT. This translates into CASSFGVTDTQYF. The J gene is TRBJ2-3, the V gene TRBV7-3; possible D gene TRBD2, 5 bases. The ends were cut back, 3 bases at V and 2 bases at J, with 6 bases in the middle. Germline values: CDR1 SGHTA, CDR2 FQGTGA. This CDR3 has 13 residues.

CDR3 nucleotide sequence: TGTGCCAGCAGCTTGCTTAAAAACATTCAGTACTTC. Translation gives CASSLLKNIQYF. The rearrangement uses TRBV5-6 and TRBJ2-4; D gene uncertain. The CDR3 length is 12 residues. CDR1 is SGHDT, CDR2 YYEEEE, per germline. V shed 1 base and J shed 4 bases, with 3 bases lying between them.

The rearrangement joins TRBV28 to TRBJ2-5; unclear D gene. Germline V gene data show CDR1 as MDHEN and CDR2 as SYDVKM. This CDR3 region has 9 residues. The V end was cut by 5 bases, the J end by 14 bases, with 9 bases between. The CDR3 DNA is TGTGCCAGCAGTCCCCCCCTCTACTTC. Its protein product is CASSPPLYF.

J is TRBJ1-2 and V is TRBV11-2; D gene uncertain. The CDR3 is made up of 14 amino acids. V was pared by 2 bases and J by 5 bases, with 12 bases between. The germline V gene encodes CDR1 SGHAT and CDR2 FQNNGV. CDR3 residues: CASSLSVPLYGYTF. The CDR3 DNA follows: TGTGCCAGCAGCTTATCAGTCCCCCTTTATGGCTACACCTTC. Using reference TRBV11-2 and TRBJ1-2 for the parts outside the CDR3, the full variable domain is EAGVAQSPRYKIIEKRQSVAFWCNPISGHATLYWYQQILGQGPKLLIQFQNNGVVDDSQLPKDRFSAERLKGVDSTLKIQPAKLEDSAVYLCASSLSVPLYGYTFGSGTRLTVV.

The chain has TRBV2 and TRBJ2-7; maybe TRBD1 (6 bases). V was cut by 6 bases and J by 3 bases, with 18 bases left in between. CDR3 length: 15 amino acids. Germline assignment: CDR1 SNHLY and CDR2 FYNNEI. CDR3 sequence (DNA): TGTGCCAGCAGCGAATCGACAGGTCGTGGCTACGAGCAGTACTTC. This translates into CASSESTGRGYEQYF.

The rearrangement uses TRBV13 and TRBJ2-3; 8 nucleotides match TRBD2. Germline lookup yields CDR1 PRHDT and CDR2 FYEKMQ (reference sequence). J was trimmed by 4 bases and V by 0 bases; bases with no gene match: 18. The length of the CDR3 is 20 residues. CDR3 sequence reads: CASSLGRDSGDSARADTQYF. For the CDR3, the DNA is TGTGCCAGCAGCTTAGGCCGGGATAGCGGGGACTCCGCCCGGGCAGATACGCAGTATTTT.

CDR3 nucleotide sequence: TGTGCCAGCTCAGCACAGGAGAACTATGGCTACACCTTC. Translated, it gives CASSAQENYGYTF. This chain links TRBV18 with TRBJ1-2; TRBD1 is a possible D gene (5 bases). V was trimmed by 5 bases and J by 2 bases, leaving 9 bases between them. Germline V lookup: CDR1 KGHSH, CDR2 LQKENI. This CDR3 contains 13 residues.

This sequence joins TRBV7-6 and TRBJ2-7; TRBD1 aligns across 9 bases. J was trimmed by 3 bases and V by 5 bases; bases with no gene match: 11. Germline CDR1 is SGHVS and CDR2 is FNYEAQ. CDR3 length: 16 amino acids. The CDR3 region is CASSPGLRDRDYEQYF. CDR3 bases: TGTGCCAGCAGCCCTGGACTCCGGGACAGGGACTACGAGCAGTACTTC.

V usage is TRBV7-6 and J usage is TRBJ2-2; 7 bases are a match to TRBD2. Germline CDR1 SGHVS, CDR2 FNYEAQ. Trimming at V came to 2 bases and at J to 1 base, leaving 4 bases not matched to a gene. The CDR3 runs 16 residues. The CDR3 region is CASSLIGGMNTGELFF. As DNA, the CDR3 is TGTGCCAGCAGCTTAATCGGGGGGATGAACACCGGGGAGCTGTTTTTT.

This chain joins TRBV6-1 and TRBJ2-3; 9 positions match TRBD1. The CDR3 contains 17 residues. The junction had 8 bases not matched to a gene; V was cut back by 0 bases and J by 4 bases. CDR1 is MNHNS and CDR2 is SASEGT in the germline V gene. Here the CDR3 DNA reads TGTGCCAGCAGTGAAGCAAGGGGACAGGGTTGGGCAGATACGCAGTATTTT. Amino acids: CASSEARGQGWADTQYF.

DNA of the CDR3: TGTGCCACCAGCAGAGGGACTAGCGGGGGACAAGAGACCCAGTACTTC. Translated, it gives CATSRGTSGGQETQYF. The V gene is TRBV15, the J gene TRBJ2-5, with TRBD2 matching over 13 bases. This CDR3 spans 16 amino acids. Germline-derived CDR1 and CDR2 are LNHNV and YYDKDF (reference sequence). Germline trimming cut 1 base from V and 2 bases from J; bases unmatched to any gene: 1.

This chain joins TRBV7-9 and TRBJ1-1, with TRBD1 matching 7 bases. Germline CDR1 is SEHNR and CDR2 is FQNEAQ (reference sequence). Trimming took 1 base from V and 4 from J; bases not matched to a gene: 3. CDR3 size: 14 residues. CDR3 coding DNA: TGTGCCAGCAGCTTAGATTCAGGGGGCACTGAAGCTTTCTTT. This gives the protein CASSLDSGGTEAFF.

This chain links TRBV2 with TRBJ1-1; D is undetermined. The CDR3 has 14 amino acids. Germline V CDR1 and CDR2: SNHLY, FYNNEI. Deletions cut 1 base from V and 1 base from J, with 7 bases between. The CDR3, as DNA: TGTGCCAGCAGTGAAGTGGCGGGGAACACTGAAGCTTTCTTT. This translates into CASSEVAGNTEAFF. Filled out from reference TRBV2 and TRBJ1-1, the complete variable domain reads EPEVTQTPSHQVTQMGQEVILRCVPISNHLYFYWYRQILGQKVEFLVSFYNNEISEKSEIFDDQFSVERPDGSNFTLKIRSTKLEDSAMYFCASSEVAGNTEAFFGQGTRLTVV.

V usage is TRBV2 and J usage is TRBJ1-1; unclear D gene. The CDR3 totals 15 residues. The V end lost 11 bases, the J end lost 0 bases, and 19 bases lay between the germline ends. Germline assignment: CDR1 SNHLY and CDR2 FYNNEI. The CDR3 region is CAGRPRAGVNTEAFF. The CDR3 nucleotides are TGTGCCGGCCGTCCGAGGGCGGGAGTGAACACTGAAGCTTTCTTT.

CDR3 bases: TGCGCCAGCAGGCGGACAGGGGGGGTCTCCGGCTCTGGAAACACCATATATTTT. Translated: CASRRTGGVSGSGNTIYF. V gene TRBV5-1 combines with J gene TRBJ1-3; 10 nucleotides line up with TRBD1. Germline CDR1 is SGHRS and CDR2 is YFSETQ. V gave up 5 bases and J gave up 0 bases; unmatched junction bases: 11. The CDR3 has 18 residues.

The V and J genes are TRBV3-1 (or the pseudogene TRBV3-2) and TRBJ1-1; 11 bases are a match to TRBD1. J was trimmed by 2 bases and V by 4 bases; bases with no gene match: 3. CDR1 and CDR2 from the germline V gene are LGHDT and YNNKEL (reference sequence). The CDR3 covers 15 residues. The CDR3 region is CASSLGQGANTEAFF. The CDR3 DNA follows: TGTGCCAGCAGCCTTGGACAGGGGGCAAACACTGAAGCTTTCTTT.

CDR3 loop: CASSRDRSNQPQHF. CDR3 bases: TGTGCCAGCAGTAGGGACAGGAGCAATCAGCCCCAGCATTTT. This sequence joins TRBV6-5 and TRBJ1-5, with TRBD1 matching 8 bases. With 5 bases clipped from V and 1 base from J, the junction kept 1 base outside the gene matches. The CDR3 length is 14 residues. Looked up from germline, CDR1 is MNHEY and CDR2 is SVGAGI.

This clone occurred once. The chain employs TRBV25-1 and TRBJ1-2; 8 bases fit TRBD1. CDR3 length: 14 amino acids. CDR1 and CDR2 (germline): MGHDK, SYGVNS. With V trimmed by 6 bases and J by 5 bases, 8 bases remained unmatched. CDR3 sequence (DNA): TGTGCCAGCAGCAGACAGGGGCGGGGGTATGGCTACACCTTC. It translates to CASSRQGRGYGYTF.

The rearrangement joins TRBV4-1 to TRBJ2-3, with no clear D. The CDR3 consists of 14 residues. The V gene's germline CDR1 is MGHRA and CDR2 YSYEKL. V was cut by 1 base and J by 2 bases, with 7 bases left in between. CDR3 in amino acids: CASSQVDNTDTQYF. The CDR3 coding sequence is TGCGCCAGCAGCCAAGTTGACAACACAGATACGCAGTATTTT.

To note about this clone: This sample includes further DNA sequences coding for the same CDR3. This chain uses TRBV15 with TRBJ1-4; 8 positions match TRBD1. This CDR3 is 15 amino acids long. V lost 1 base and J lost 8; bases outside the gene matches: 6. Germline V gene lookup returns CDR1 LNHNV and CDR2 YYDKDF (reference sequence). CDR3 sequence (DNA): TGTGCCACCAGCAGAGGAGGACAGGGCGAGGAAAAACTGTTTTTT. This sequence encodes CATSRGGQGEEKLFF.

The rearrangement uses TRBV18 and TRBJ2-7; 9 positions match TRBD1. Germline V gene sequence: CDR1 KGHSH, CDR2 LQKENI. The ends lost 6 bases at V and 0 bases at J; junction bases unmatched: 9. The length of the CDR3 is 16 residues. The DNA of the CDR3 is TGTGCCAGCTCCGCGAACAGGGGGCTAAGCTCCTACGAGCAGTACTTC. It translates to CASSANRGLSSYEQYF.

This chain joins TRBV9 and TRBJ2-1; 11 positions agree with TRBD2. The CDR3 totals 18 residues. V lost 1 base and J lost 0; bases outside the gene matches: 6. Per the germline V gene, CDR1 is SGDLS and CDR2 is YYNGEE. The CDR3 region has the DNA TGTGCCAGCAGCGTAACCCCGACTAGCGGGGCCTCCTACAATGAGCAGTTCTTC. Protein sequence: CASSVTPTSGASYNEQFF.

This clone appeared a single time. The chain carries TRBV13 and TRBJ2-7, with D unclear. V was clipped by 6 bases and J by 0 bases, with 6 bases between them. CDR3 size: 12 residues. From germline, CDR1 is PRHDT and CDR2 FYEKMQ (reference sequence). The CDR3 DNA reads as TGTGCCAGCAGAATTAACTCCTACGAGCAGTACTTC. Its translation: CASRINSYEQYF.

The genes are TRBV28 and TRBJ1-1, with D perhaps matching TRBD1 (6 bases). CDR3 length equals 13 residues. V was clipped by 7 bases and J by 1 base, with 10 bases between them. Looked up from germline, CDR1 is MDHEN and CDR2 is SYDVKM. The DNA for the CDR3 is TGTGCCAGCACCTGGGGACAGAACACTGAAGCTTTCTTT. This encodes CASTWGQNTEAFF.